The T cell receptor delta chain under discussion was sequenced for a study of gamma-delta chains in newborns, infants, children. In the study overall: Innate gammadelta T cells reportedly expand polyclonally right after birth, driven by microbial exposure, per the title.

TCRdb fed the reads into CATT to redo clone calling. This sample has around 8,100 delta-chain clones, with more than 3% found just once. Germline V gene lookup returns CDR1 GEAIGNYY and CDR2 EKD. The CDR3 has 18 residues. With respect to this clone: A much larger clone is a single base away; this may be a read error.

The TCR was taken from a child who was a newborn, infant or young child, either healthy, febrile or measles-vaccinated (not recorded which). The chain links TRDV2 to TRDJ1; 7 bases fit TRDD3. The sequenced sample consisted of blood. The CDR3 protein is CACNTAWGLPDGADKLIF. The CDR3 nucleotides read TGTGCCTGTAACACCGCCTGGGGGCTACCTGATGGGGCCGATAAACTCATCTTT.